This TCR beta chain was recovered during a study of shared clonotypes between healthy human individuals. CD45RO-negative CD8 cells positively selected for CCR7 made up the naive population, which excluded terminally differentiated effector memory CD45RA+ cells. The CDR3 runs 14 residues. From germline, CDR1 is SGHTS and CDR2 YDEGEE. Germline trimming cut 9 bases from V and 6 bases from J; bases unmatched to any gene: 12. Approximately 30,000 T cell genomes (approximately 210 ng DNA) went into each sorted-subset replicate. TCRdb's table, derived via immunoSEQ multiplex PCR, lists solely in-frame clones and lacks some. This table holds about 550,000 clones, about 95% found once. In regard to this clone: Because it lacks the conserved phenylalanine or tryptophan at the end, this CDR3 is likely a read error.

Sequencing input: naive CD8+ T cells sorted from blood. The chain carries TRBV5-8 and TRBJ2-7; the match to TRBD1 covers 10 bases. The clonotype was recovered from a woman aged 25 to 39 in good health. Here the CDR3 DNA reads TGTGCCAATATCGATCGGGACAGGGGCATCGAGCAGTACCTC. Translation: CANIDRDRGIEQYL.